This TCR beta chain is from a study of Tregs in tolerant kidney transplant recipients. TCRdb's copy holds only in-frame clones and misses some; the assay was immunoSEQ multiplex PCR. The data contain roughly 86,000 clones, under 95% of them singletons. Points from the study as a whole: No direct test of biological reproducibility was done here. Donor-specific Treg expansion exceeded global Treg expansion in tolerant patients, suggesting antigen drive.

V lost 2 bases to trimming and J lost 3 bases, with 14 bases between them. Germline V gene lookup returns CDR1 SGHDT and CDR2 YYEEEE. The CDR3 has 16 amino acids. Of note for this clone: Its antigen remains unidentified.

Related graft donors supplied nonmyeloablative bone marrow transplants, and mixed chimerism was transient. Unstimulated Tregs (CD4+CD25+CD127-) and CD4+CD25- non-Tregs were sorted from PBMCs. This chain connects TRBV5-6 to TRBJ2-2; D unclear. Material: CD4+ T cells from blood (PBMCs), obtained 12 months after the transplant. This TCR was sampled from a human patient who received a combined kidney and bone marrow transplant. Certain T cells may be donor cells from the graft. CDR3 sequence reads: CASSFMVAGYTGELFF. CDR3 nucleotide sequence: TGTGCCAGCAGCTTTATGGTGGCAGGCTACACCGGGGAGCTGTTTTTT.